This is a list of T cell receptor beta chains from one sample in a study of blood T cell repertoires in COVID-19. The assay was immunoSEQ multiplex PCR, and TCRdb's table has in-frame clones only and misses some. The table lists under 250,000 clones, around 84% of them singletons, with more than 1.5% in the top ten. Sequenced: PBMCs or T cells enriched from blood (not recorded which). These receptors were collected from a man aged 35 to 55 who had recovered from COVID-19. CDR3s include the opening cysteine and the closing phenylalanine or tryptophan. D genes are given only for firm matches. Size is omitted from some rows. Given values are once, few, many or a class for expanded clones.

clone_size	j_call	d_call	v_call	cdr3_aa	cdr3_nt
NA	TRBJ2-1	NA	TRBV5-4	CATAAASSSYNEQFF	TGTGCCACCGCGGCCGCGTCCAGCTCCTACAATGAGCAGTTCTTC
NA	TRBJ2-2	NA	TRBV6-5	CASSRSKTGELFF	TGTGCCAGCAGTCGCAGTAAGACCGGGGAGCTGTTTTTT
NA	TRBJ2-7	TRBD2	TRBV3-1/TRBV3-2	CASSQAAGAGEQYF	TGTGCCAGCAGCCAAGCAGCGGGAGCCGGTGAGCAGTACTTC
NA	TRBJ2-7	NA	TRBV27	CASSFLGEGEGEQYF	TGTGCCAGCAGTTTCCTGGGGGAGGGGGAAGGCGAGCAGTACTTC
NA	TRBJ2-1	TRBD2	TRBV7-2	CASSLSGGTYNEQFF	TGTGCCAGCAGCTTATCCGGGGGGACCTACAATGAGCAGTTCTTC
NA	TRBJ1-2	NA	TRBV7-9	CASQPQGDYGYTF	TGTGCCTCACAACCACAGGGAGACTATGGCTACACCTTC
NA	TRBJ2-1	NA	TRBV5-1	CASSLDSTDNEQFF	TGCGCCAGCAGCTTGGACAGCACAGACAATGAGCAGTTCTTC
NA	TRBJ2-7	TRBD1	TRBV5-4	CASRDREIGDYEQYF	TGTGCCAGCAGGGACAGGGAAATAGGGGACTACGAGCAGTACTTC
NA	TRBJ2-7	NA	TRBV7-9	CASSAGFYEQYF	TGTGCCAGCAGCGCGGGGTTCTACGAGCAGTACTTC
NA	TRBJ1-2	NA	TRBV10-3	CAISESPDRPYGYTF	TGTGCCATCAGTGAGTCGCCCGACAGGCCCTATGGCTACACCTTC
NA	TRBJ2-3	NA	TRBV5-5	CASSLQGLADTQYF	TGTGCCAGCAGCTTGCAGGGGCTGGCAGATACGCAGTATTTT
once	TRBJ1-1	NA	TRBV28	CASERPWNTEAFF	TGTGCCAGCGAGCGGCCTTGGAACACTGAAGCTTTCTTT
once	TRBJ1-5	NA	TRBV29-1	CSPPTKYGGESGNQPQHF	TGCAGCCCGCCAACAAAATATGGCGGCGAGTCCGGCAATCAGCCCCAGCATTTT
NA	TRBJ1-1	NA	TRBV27	CASSVGSEAFF	TGTGCCAGCAGTGTAGGGAGTGAAGCTTTCTTT
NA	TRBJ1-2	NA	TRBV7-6	CASSKQGFDGYTF	TGTGCCAGCAGCAAACAGGGTTTCGATGGCTACACCTTC
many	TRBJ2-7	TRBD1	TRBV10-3	CAISESSTGTGFYEQYF	TGTGCCATCAGTGAGTCTAGTACCGGGACAGGGTTCTACGAGCAGTACTTC
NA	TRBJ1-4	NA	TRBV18	CASSPEQGKRGEKLFF	TGTGCCAGCTCACCAGAGCAGGGGAAACGGGGTGAAAAACTGTTTTTT
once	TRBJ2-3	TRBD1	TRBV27	CASSRDRVLRTDTQYF	TGTGCCAGCAGCCGGGACAGGGTTTTGAGGACAGATACGCAGTATTTT
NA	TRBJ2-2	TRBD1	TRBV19	CASFQTGLTGELFF	TGTGCCAGTTTCCAGACAGGGCTTACCGGGGAGCTGTTTTTT
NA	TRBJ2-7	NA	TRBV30	CASRAGASYEQYF	TGTGCCTCTAGGGCAGGGGCCTCCTACGAGCAGTACTTC
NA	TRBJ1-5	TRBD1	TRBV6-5	CASRRGTGNQPQHF	TGTGCCAGCAGACGCGGGACAGGCAATCAGCCCCAGCATTTT
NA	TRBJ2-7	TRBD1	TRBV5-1	CASSRTGEPYEQYF	TGCGCCAGCAGTCGAACAGGGGAGCCCTACGAGCAGTACTTC
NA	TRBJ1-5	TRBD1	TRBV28	CASSVRGQGYQPQHF	TGTGCCAGCTCCGTCAGGGGACAGGGTTATCAGCCCCAGCATTTT
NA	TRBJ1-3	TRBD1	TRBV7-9	CASSFGQGDSGNTIYF	TGTGCCAGCAGCTTTGGACAGGGGGACTCTGGAAACACCATATATTTT
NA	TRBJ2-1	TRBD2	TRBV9	CASSALAGTSGFISYNEQFF	TGTGCCAGCAGCGCCCTAGCGGGGACTAGCGGGTTCATCTCCTACAATGAGCAGTTCTTC
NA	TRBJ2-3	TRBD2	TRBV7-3	CASSPNPWDSGGPRAQYF	TGTGCCAGCAGCCCAAATCCCTGGGATAGCGGGGGCCCCCGAGCGCAGTATTTT
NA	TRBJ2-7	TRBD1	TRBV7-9	CASSPTGGRDEQYF	TGTGCCAGCAGCCCGACAGGGGGCAGGGACGAGCAGTACTTC
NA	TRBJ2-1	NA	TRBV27	CASSLSLESARSKNEQFF	TGTGCCAGCAGTTTATCTCTGGAGTCGGCTAGGTCAAAGAATGAGCAGTTCTTC
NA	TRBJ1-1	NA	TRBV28	CASKSGNTEAFF	TGTGCCAGCAAGTCAGGGAACACTGAAGCTTTCTTT
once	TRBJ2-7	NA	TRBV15	CATSRGLISYEQYF	TGTGCCACCAGCAGAGGGCTTATATCCTACGAGCAGTACTTC
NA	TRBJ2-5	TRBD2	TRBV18	CASSPSGRGETQYF	TGTGCCAGCTCACCTAGCGGGAGAGGGGAGACCCAGTACTTC
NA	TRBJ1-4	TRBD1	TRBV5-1	CASSLEGTAEKGLFF	TGCGCCAGCAGCTTGGAGGGGACAGCCGAAAAGGGACTGTTTTTT
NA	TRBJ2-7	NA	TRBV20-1	CSASSGNEQYF	TGCAGTGCTAGTTCCGGGAACGAGCAGTACTTC
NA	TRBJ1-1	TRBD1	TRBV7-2	CASSGQALLNTEAFF	TGTGCCAGCAGTGGACAGGCCCTGTTGAACACTGAAGCTTTCTTT
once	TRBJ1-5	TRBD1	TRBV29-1	CSVLPREGAFCQPQHF	TGCAGCGTCCTCCCTCGGGAGGGGGCCTTCTGTCAGCCCCAGCATTTT
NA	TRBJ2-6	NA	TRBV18	CASSPVLNSPSGANVLTF	TGTGCCAGCTCACCAGTCCTCAACAGTCCCTCTGGGGCCAACGTCCTGACTTTC
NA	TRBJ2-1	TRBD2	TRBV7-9	CASSNAGGAYNEQFF	TGTGCCAGCAGCAATGCGGGGGGCGCCTACAATGAGCAGTTCTTC
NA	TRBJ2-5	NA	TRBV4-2	CASSLGLFEYQETQYF	TGTGCCAGCAGTTTGGGACTCTTCGAGTACCAAGAGACCCAGTACTTC
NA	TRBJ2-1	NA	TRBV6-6	CASKSGSYNEQFF	TGTGCCAGCAAGTCGGGGTCCTACAATGAGCAGTTCTTC
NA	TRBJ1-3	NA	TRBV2	CASSSAQGTGNTIYF	TGTGCCAGCAGTTCTGCACAGGGAACTGGAAACACCATATATTTT
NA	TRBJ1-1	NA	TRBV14	CASSLTGGAEYTEAFF	TGTGCCAGCAGCCTTACTGGGGGGGCAGAGTACACTGAAGCTTTCTTT
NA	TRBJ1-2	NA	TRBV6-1	CASSEYGQPSSGYTF	TGTGCCAGCAGTGAATATGGACAGCCCAGCAGCGGCTACACCTTC
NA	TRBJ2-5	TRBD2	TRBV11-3	CASSPGGEETQYF	TGTGCCAGCAGTCCCGGGGGGGAAGAGACCCAGTACTTC
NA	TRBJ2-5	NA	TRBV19	CASSRTGHAETQYF	TGTGCCAGTAGCCGAACCGGACACGCAGAGACCCAGTACTTC
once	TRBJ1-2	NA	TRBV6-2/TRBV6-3	CASSYRARENGYTF	TGTGCCAGCAGTTACCGCGCCAGGGAAAATGGCTACACCTTC
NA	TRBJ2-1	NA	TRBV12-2	CASRLARTAYNEQFF	TGTGCAAGTCGCTTAGCGAGGACAGCCTACAATGAGCAGTTCTTC
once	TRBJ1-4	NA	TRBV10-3	CAISDEQSNEKLFF	TGTGCCATCAGTGATGAACAGTCTAATGAAAAACTGTTTTTT
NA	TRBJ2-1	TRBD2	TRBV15	CATSLTSGIGEQFF	TGTGCCACCAGCCTGACTAGCGGGATAGGTGAGCAGTTCTTC
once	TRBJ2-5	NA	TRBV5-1	CASSLFFQETQYF	TGCGCCAGCAGCTTGTTTTTCCAGGAGACCCAGTACTTC
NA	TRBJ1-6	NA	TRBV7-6	CASRRDTQISPLHF	TGTGCCAGCAGACGGGACACCCAGATTTCACCCCTCCACTTT
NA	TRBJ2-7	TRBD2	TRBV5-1	CASSPSGSLYEQYF	TGCGCCAGCAGCCCTAGCGGGAGTCTCTACGAGCAGTACTTC
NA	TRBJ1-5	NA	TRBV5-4	CASSSGGVGNQPQHF	TGTGCCAGCAGCTCCGGGGGAGTGGGCAATCAGCCCCAGCATTTT
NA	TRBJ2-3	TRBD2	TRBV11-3	CASSLGTSGGAQYF	TGTGCCAGCAGCTTGGGGACTAGCGGGGGAGCCCAGTATTTT
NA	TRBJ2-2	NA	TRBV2	CASSPGGGIRGELFF	TGTGCCAGCAGTCCTGGCGGGGGCATTAGGGGGGAGCTGTTTTTT
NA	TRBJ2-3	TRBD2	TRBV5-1	CASSLGLAGDLDTQYF	TGCGCCAGCAGCTTGGGTCTAGCGGGGGATTTAGATACGCAGTATTTT